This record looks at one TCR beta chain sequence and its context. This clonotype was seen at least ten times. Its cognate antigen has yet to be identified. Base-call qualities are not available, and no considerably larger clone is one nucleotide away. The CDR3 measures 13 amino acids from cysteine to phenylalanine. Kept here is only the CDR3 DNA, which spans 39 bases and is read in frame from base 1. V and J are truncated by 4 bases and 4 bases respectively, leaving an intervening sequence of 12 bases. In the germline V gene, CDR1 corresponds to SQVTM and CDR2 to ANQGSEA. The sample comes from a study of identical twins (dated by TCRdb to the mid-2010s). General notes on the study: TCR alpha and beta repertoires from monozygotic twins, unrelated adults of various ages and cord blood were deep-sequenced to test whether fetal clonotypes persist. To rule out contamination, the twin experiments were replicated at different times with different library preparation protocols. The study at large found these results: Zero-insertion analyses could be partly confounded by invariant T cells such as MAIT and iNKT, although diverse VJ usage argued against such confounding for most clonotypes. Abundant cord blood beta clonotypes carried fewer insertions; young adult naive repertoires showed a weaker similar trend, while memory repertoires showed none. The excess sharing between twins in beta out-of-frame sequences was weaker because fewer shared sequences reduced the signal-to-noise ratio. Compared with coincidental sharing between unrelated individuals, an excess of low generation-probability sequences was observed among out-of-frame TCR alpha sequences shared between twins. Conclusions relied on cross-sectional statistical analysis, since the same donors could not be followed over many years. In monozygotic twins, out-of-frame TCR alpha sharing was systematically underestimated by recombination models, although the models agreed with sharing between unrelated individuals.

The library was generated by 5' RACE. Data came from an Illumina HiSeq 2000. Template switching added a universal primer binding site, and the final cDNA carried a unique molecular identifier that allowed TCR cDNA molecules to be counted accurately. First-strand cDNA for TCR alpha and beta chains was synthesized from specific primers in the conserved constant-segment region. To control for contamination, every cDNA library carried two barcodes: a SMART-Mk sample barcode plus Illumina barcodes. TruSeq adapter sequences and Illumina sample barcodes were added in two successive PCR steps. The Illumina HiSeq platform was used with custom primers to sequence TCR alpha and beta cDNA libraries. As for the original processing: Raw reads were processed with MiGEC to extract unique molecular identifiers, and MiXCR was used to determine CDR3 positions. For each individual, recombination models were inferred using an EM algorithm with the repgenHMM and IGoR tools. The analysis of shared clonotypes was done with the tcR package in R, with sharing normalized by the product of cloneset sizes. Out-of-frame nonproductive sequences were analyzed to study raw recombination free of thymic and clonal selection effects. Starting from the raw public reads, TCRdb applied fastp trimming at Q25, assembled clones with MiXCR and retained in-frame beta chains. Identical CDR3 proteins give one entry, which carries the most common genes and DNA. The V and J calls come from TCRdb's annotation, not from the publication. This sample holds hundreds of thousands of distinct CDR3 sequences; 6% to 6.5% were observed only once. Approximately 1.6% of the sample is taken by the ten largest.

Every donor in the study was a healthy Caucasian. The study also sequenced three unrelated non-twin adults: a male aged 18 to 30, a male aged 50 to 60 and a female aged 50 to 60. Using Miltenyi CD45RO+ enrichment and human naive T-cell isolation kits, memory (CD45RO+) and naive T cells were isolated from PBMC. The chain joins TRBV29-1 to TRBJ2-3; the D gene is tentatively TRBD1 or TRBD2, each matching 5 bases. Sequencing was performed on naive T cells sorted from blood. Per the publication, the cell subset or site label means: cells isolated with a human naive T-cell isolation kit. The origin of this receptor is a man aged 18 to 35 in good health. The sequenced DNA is TGCAGCGTTGGGCAGGGAGTGTCAGATACGCAGTATTTT. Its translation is CSVGQGVSDTQYF.